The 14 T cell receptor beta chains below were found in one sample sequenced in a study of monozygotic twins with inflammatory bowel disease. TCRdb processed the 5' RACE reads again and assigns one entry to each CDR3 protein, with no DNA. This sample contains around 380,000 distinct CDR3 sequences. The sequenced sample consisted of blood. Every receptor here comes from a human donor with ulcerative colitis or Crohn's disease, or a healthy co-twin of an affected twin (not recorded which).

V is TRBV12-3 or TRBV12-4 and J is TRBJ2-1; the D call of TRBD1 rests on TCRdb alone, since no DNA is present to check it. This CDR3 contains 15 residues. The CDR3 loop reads CASSLRSRGGNEQFF.

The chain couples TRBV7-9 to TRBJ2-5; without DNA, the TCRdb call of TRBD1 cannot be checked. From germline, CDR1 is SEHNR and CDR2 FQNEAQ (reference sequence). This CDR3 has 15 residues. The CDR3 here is CASSLAGRPTETQYF.

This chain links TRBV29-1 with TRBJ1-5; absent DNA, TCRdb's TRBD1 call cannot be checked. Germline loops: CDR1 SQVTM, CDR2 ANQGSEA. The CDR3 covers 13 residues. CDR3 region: CSAGTGVYQPQHF. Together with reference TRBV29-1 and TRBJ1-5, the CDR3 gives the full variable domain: SAVISQKPSRDICQRGTSLTIQCQVDSQVTMMFWYRQQPGQSLTLIATANQGSEATYESGFVIDKFPISRPNLTFSTLTVSNMSPEDSSIYLCSAGTGVYQPQHFGDGTRLSIL.

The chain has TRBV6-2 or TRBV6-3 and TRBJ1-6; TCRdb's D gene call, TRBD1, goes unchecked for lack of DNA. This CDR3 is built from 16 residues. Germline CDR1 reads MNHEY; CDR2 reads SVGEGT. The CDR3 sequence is CASSTPGQGARSPLHF.

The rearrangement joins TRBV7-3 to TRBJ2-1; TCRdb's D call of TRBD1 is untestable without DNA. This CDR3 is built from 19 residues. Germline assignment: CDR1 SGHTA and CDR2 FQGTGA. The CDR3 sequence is CASSLSIRQGKGSYNEQFF.

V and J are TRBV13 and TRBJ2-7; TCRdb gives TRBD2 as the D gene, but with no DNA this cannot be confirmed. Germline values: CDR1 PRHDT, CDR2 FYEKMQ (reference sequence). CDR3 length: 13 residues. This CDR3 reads CASSLGTVREQYF.

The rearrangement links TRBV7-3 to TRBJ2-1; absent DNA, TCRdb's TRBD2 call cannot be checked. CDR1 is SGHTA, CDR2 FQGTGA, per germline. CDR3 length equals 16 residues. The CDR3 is CASSLSPGGPWSEQFF.

The CDR3 loop reads CASSLGAGELFF. The chain uses TRBV11-2 and TRBJ2-2. From germline, CDR1 is SGHAT and CDR2 FQNNGV. The CDR3 consists of 12 residues.

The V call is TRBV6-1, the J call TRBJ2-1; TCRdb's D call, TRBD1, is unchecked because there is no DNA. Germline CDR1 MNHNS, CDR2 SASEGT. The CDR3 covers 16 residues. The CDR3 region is CASSKGGLQRYNEQFF.

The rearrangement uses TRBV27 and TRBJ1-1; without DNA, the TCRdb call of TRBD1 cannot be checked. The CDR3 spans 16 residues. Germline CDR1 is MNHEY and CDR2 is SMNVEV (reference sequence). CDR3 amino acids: CASSLYKEPGGTEAFF.

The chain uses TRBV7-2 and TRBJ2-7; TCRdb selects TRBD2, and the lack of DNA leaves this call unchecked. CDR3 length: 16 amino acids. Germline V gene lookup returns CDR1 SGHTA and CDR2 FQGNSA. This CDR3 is CASSFVTSGYSYEQYF.

CDR3 region: CSVVSGQGDDEQFF. The chain couples TRBV29-1 to TRBJ2-1; with no DNA, the TCRdb D assignment of TRBD1 cannot be verified. Germline V gene data show CDR1 as SQVTM and CDR2 as ANQGSEA. This CDR3 contains 14 residues.

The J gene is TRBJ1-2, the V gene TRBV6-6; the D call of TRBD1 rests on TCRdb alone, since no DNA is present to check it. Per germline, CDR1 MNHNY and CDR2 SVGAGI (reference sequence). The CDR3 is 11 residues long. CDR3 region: CATWRGYGYTF.

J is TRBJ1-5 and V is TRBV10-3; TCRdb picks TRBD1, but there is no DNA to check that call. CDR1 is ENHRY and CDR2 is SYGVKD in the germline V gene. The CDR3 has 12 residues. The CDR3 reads CAAGVWNQPQHF.